The text below deals with one T cell receptor (beta chain). The antigen is not known. The germline V gene encodes CDR1 LNHNV and CDR2 YYDKDF (reference sequence). J was trimmed by 0 bases and V by 1 base; bases with no gene match: 8. This CDR3 comprises 18 residues. The record originates from a study of siplizumab effects on memory and regulatory T cells. The repertoire was sequenced with immunoSEQ multiplex PCR; TCRdb's copy has only in-frame clones and lacks some. The data contain approximately 120,000 clones, about 90% of them seen just once; the ten biggest clones take up approximately 0.75%. Study-level points and caveats: Mappable alloreactive CD4+ clones averaged about 74% Treg-derived with siplizumab versus around 27% in controls. Proliferating Tregs' suppressive function in siplizumab cultures went unconfirmed. A significant reduction in alloreactive sequences traceable to unstimulated CD4+ memory cells was produced by siplizumab. The authors mapped only a minor fraction of alloreactive clones to unstimulated subsets.

The sequence was collected from a human donor in good health. The V call is TRBV15, the J call TRBJ2-1; 8 bases match TRBD2. Sequencing was carried out using Tregs sorted from blood. The CDR3 protein is CATSRVWGLGSSYNEQFF. The CDR3 coding sequence is TGTGCCACCAGCAGAGTGTGGGGACTAGGTAGCTCCTACAATGAGCAGTTCTTC.